These T cell receptor beta chains were read from a single sample in a study of T cell repertoires in ileal Crohn's disease. Here immunoSEQ multiplex PCR was the method, and the copy in TCRdb shows in-frame clones only, minus some. The sample yields fewer than 5,000 clones, around three quarters seen once. The sequenced sample consisted of ileal tissue. The receptors stem from an adult with Crohn's disease. Each CDR3 is given with its conserved first and last residue. The D gene is left open where the match is weak. The size entry is marked missing in some rows and otherwise reads once, few, many or a size class.

length,D,V,J,size,DNA,CDR3
14,TRBD1,TRBV30,TRBJ2-7,-,TGTGCCTGGAGTAGGGGACAGGGGGTCTACGAGCAGTACTTC,CAWSRGQGVYEQYF
12,-,TRBV6-1,TRBJ1-2,-,TGTGCCAGCAGTCCCCTTTTATATGGCTACACCTTC,CASSPLLYGYTF
13,TRBD1,TRBV5-4,TRBJ2-7,once,TGTGCCAGCAGCGGAGGACAGGGGGACGAGCAGTACTTC,CASSGGQGDEQYF
12,-,TRBV5-1,TRBJ1-3,-,TGCGCCAGCAGCGTCCCAGGGGACACCATATATTTT,CASSVPGDTIYF
15,TRBD1,TRBV30,TRBJ1-6,-,TGTGCCTGGAACGGACAGGCGGAAGGCAATTCACCCCTCCACTTT,CAWNGQAEGNSPLHF
15,TRBD2,TRBV7-3,TRBJ2-1,-,TGTGCCAGCAGCTCGCTAGCGGGGGCCTACAATGAGCAGTTCTTC,CASSSLAGAYNEQFF
14,-,TRBV6-5,TRBJ1-2,-,TGTGCCAGCAGTTACAGGGAGGGGTACTATGGCTACACCTTC,CASSYREGYYGYTF
18,TRBD2,TRBV10-2,TRBJ2-3,-,TGCGCCAGCAGGGCTGACGGGACTAGCGGGGAGACCACAGATACGCAGTATTTT,CASRADGTSGETTDTQYF
15,TRBD2,TRBV7-9,TRBJ2-1,-,TGTGCCAGCAGCTTAGTAGCGGGAGGGCTTCGTGAGCAGTTCTTC,CASSLVAGGLREQFF
16,-,TRBV6-1,TRBJ1-1,-,TGTGCCAGCAGTGTGGGGAGGGGAGATATGAACACTGAAGCTTTCTTT,CASSVGRGDMNTEAFF
15,TRBD1,TRBV6-1,TRBJ2-7,-,TGTGCCAGCAGTGTGTCCGGTCAGGGGGCCTACGAGCAGTACTTC,CASSVSGQGAYEQYF
14,-,TRBV18,TRBJ1-2,-,TGTGCCAGCTCACCGCCCGGGACTTCGGATGGCTACACCTTC,CASSPPGTSDGYTF
17,TRBD1,TRBV28,TRBJ1-6,-,TGTGCCAGCAGTTCCTTATCCCCGGGACAGGGCTATTCACCCCTCCACTTT,CASSSLSPGQGYSPLHF
14,-,TRBV5-1,TRBJ1-3,few,TGCGCCAGCAGCACCACAGGGCAAGGAAACACCATATATTTT,CASSTTGQGNTIYF
15,TRBD1,TRBV6-5,TRBJ2-7,-,TGTGCCAGCAGTTACCGCCGGGACAGGGGCTACGAGCAGTACTTC,CASSYRRDRGYEQYF
16,TRBD1,TRBV18,TRBJ1-2,-,TGTGCCAGCTCACCACCGATCGCAGGGGGCAGGGAAGGCTACACCTTC,CASSPPIAGGREGYTF
14,TRBD1,TRBV6-1,TRBJ2-1,-,TGTGCCAGCAGGGGGACAGGGGCCTACAATGAGCAGTTCTTC,CASRGTGAYNEQFF
15,-,TRBV6-5,TRBJ1-3,-,TGTGCCAGCAGTTCCCAGGACAGCAGGGGAAACACCATATATTTT,CASSSQDSRGNTIYF
16,-,TRBV7-6,TRBJ1-3,-,TGTGCCAGCAGCTTAGGAGGAACCTCTACTGGAAACACCATATATTTT,CASSLGGTSTGNTIYF
17,-,TRBV28,TRBJ2-3,-,TGTGCCAGCAGTTTATCTTGGGACGGGACTAGCACAGATACGCAGTATTTT,CASSLSWDGTSTDTQYF